These 29 T cell receptor beta chains originate from one sample sequenced in a study of blood T cell repertoires in COVID-19. Generated by immunoSEQ multiplex PCR, the TCRdb table keeps only in-frame clones and is missing some. The data contain 140,000 to 150,000 clones, 88% of them seen just once; the ten biggest clones take up approximately 1.8%. The sample consisted of peripheral blood. These receptors came from an older man with acute or convalescent COVID-19.

The gene calls are TRBV29-1 and TRBJ1-1, with D hard to call. V was pared by 4 bases and J by 8 bases, with 11 bases between. Germline V gene lookup returns CDR1 SQVTM and CDR2 ANQGSEA. The CDR3 is 11 residues long. The CDR3 coding sequence is TGCAGCGTTGGCAACAGTATAGAAGCTTTCTTT. This encodes CSVGNSIEAFF.

J is TRBJ1-1 and V is TRBV6-4; 8 bases match TRBD1. The junction had 1 base not matched to a gene; V was cut back by 0 bases and J by 7 bases. The CDR3 is 13 residues long. From germline, CDR1 is MRHNA and CDR2 SNTAGT. CDR3 DNA: TGTGCCAGCAGTGACTCACAGGGGGTTGAAGCTTTCTTT. Its protein product is CASSDSQGVEAFF.

This clone is a singleton in its sample. This chain connects TRBV5-4 to TRBJ2-5, with TRBD2 identical over 14 bases. Germline assignment: CDR1 SGHNT and CDR2 YYREEE (reference sequence). V shed 1 base, J shed 5 bases, and the junction held 4 bases outside the gene matches. The CDR3 totals 16 residues. This CDR3 reads CASSLRLAGGPETQYF. Here the CDR3 DNA reads TGTGCCAGCAGCTTGAGACTAGCGGGAGGGCCTGAGACCCAGTACTTC.

This chain connects TRBV25-1 to TRBJ2-5; D may be TRBD1 (5 bases). This CDR3 spans 14 amino acids. Germline V lookup: CDR1 MGHDK, CDR2 SYGVNS. V shed 1 base and J shed 2 bases, with 8 bases lying between them. CDR3 DNA sequence: TGTGCCAGCAGTGAATCAGGGCGGCAAGAGACCCAGTACTTC. Translation gives CASSESGRQETQYF.

V gene TRBV11-2 combines with J gene TRBJ1-4; D is possibly TRBD1 (5 bases). The CDR3 is 15 amino acids. V was clipped by 4 bases and J by 3 bases, with 12 bases between them. Germline V gives CDR1 SGHAT, CDR2 FQNNGV. The CDR3 region has the DNA TGTGCCAGCAGCTCCCGGCCGGGGGCTAATGAAAAACTGTTTTTT. Translating gives CASSSRPGANEKLFF.

The rearrangement uses TRBV10-2 and TRBJ1-6; tentatively, D is TRBD1 (5 bases). There are 15 residues in the CDR3. Germline V gene lookup returns CDR1 WSHSY and CDR2 SAAADI. Trimming stripped 4 bases from V and 12 bases from J, with 19 bases between. As DNA, the CDR3 is TGCGCCAGCAGTGGTCGGGCGGGGGTTTACGAACCCCTCCACTTT. Its translation is CASSGRAGVYEPLHF.

The chain links TRBV7-9 to TRBJ2-7; 8 bases align to TRBD2. This CDR3 is built from 15 residues. Looked up from germline, CDR1 is SEHNR and CDR2 is FQNEAQ (reference sequence). Trimming at V came to 2 bases and at J to 5 bases, leaving 8 bases not matched to a gene. CDR3 in amino acids: CASSLIVAGGDEQYF. The DNA for the CDR3 is TGTGCCAGCAGCTTAATTGTGGCCGGGGGGGACGAGCAGTACTTC.

The chain uses TRBV19 and TRBJ1-1; 8 positions match TRBD1. CDR1 LNHDA and CDR2 SQIVND come from the germline V gene (reference sequence). The CDR3 has 13 residues. J lost 6 bases, V lost 2 bases, and 2 bases had no gene match. The CDR3 coding sequence is TGTGCCAGTAGTATACAGGGGGCGTCTGAAGCTTTCTTT. Amino acids: CASSIQGASEAFF.

The chain has TRBV18 and TRBJ1-3; 7 nucleotides match TRBD1. The V segment lost 2 bases and the J segment 3 bases; nucleotides outside the gene matches: 4. The V gene's germline CDR1 is KGHSH and CDR2 LQKENI. CDR3 length: 15 residues. The DNA for the CDR3 is TGTGCCAGCTCACCAAAAGGGGGCGGTGGAAACACCATATATTTT. Its protein is CASSPKGGGGNTIYF.

The count of this clone is one. The CDR3 protein is CAWSAGYTEAFF. CDR3 in DNA: TGTGCCTGGAGTGCAGGGTACACTGAAGCTTTCTTT. The V and J genes are TRBV30 and TRBJ1-1, with a possible D match to TRBD1 (5 bases). Trimming removed 1 base from V and 3 bases from J, with 6 bases in between. The CDR3 spans 12 residues. Germline assignment: CDR1 GTSNPN and CDR2 SVGIG (reference sequence).

The chain couples TRBV19 to TRBJ2-1; 13 bases line up with TRBD2. The V gene end was trimmed by 7 bases and the J gene end by 6 bases; junction bases not matched to a gene: 12. The CDR3 is made up of 17 amino acids. CDR1 and CDR2 (germline): LNHDA, SQIVND (reference sequence). CDR3 sequence (DNA): TGTGCCAGTAATGAAACGCCGGGACTAGCGGGGACCAATGAGCAGTTCTTC. Residues: CASNETPGLAGTNEQFF.

V and J are TRBV3-1 (or the pseudogene TRBV3-2) and TRBJ1-5; D possibly corresponds to TRBD1 (5 bases). The CDR3 extends over 15 amino acids. The germline CDR1 and CDR2 sequences are LGHDT and YNNKEL (reference sequence). V lost 6 bases and J 2 bases, leaving 14 bases between the germline ends. CDR3 residues: CASRPQESGNQPQHF. The CDR3 nucleotides are TGTGCCAGCAGGCCACAGGAATCAGGCAATCAGCCCCAGCATTTT.

CDR3 sequence (DNA): TGTGCCAGCAGCCCCCCGGGGGGGGGCACCGGGGAGCTGTTTTTT. Amino acids: CASSPPGGGTGELFF. The chain employs TRBV6-5 and TRBJ2-2; 8 bases match TRBD2. V lost 6 bases to trimming and J lost 4 bases; unmatched junction nucleotides: 7. Germline values: CDR1 MNHEY, CDR2 SVGAGI. The CDR3 extends over 15 amino acids.

The rearrangement joins TRBV19 to TRBJ2-1, with 12 bases lining up with TRBD2. The CDR3 length is 16 residues. V lost 7 bases, J lost 6 bases, and 10 bases stayed unmatched. Germline lookup yields CDR1 LNHDA and CDR2 SQIVND (reference sequence). CDR3 nucleotides: TGTGCCAGTAAAAGGACTAGCGGGGTCGGTAGCAATGAGCAGTTCTTC. This translates into CASKRTSGVGSNEQFF.

V gene TRBV2 combines with J gene TRBJ1-3; 7 positions agree with TRBD1. V was pared by 7 bases and J by 0 bases, with 9 bases of the junction left unmatched. Germline V gene sequence: CDR1 SNHLY, CDR2 FYNNEI. The CDR3 is 16 residues long. The CDR3 DNA reads TGTGCCAGCACCACGATCGGGACAGACTCTGGAAACACCATATATTTT. Residues: CASTTIGTDSGNTIYF.

This clone was seen once. The J gene is TRBJ2-1, the V gene TRBV5-4; a weak D match, TRBD1 (7 bases). The ends were cut back, 5 bases at V and 7 bases at J, with 22 bases in the middle. The germline gives CDR1 SGHNT, CDR2 YYREEE (reference sequence). This CDR3 is built from 16 residues. The CDR3, as DNA: TGTGCCAGCAGAAACGTAGGGGCAGGGGGGACGAATGAGCAGTTCTTC. Amino acid sequence: CASRNVGAGGTNEQFF.

This clone showed up just once. The chain links TRBV6-5 to TRBJ2-7; TRBD1 matches at 8 bases. CDR3 size: 15 residues. J was trimmed by 2 bases and V by 5 bases; bases with no gene match: 8. CDR1 is MNHEY and CDR2 is SVGAGI in the germline V gene. The CDR3 region has the DNA TGTGCCAGCAGTCGGACAGGGCCGAACCCCTACGAGCAGTACTTC. Protein product: CASSRTGPNPYEQYF.

V is TRBV9 and J is TRBJ1-2; D is perhaps TRBD1 (5 bases). Germline loops: CDR1 SGDLS, CDR2 YYNGEE. Trimming left V 0 bases short and J 7 bases short, with 13 bases between. This CDR3 is 14 amino acids long. CDR3 sequence reads: CASSVAWGGGGYTF. CDR3 DNA: TGTGCCAGCAGCGTAGCTTGGGGGGGAGGTGGCTACACCTTC. Full variable domain (remainder filled in from reference TRBV9 and TRBJ1-2): DSGVTQTPKHLITATGQRVTLRCSPRSGDLSVYWYQQSLDQGLQFLIQYYNGEERAKGNILERFSAQQFPDLHSELNLSSLELGDSALYFCASSVAWGGGGYTFGSGTRLTVV.

The chain is built from TRBV24-1 and TRBJ2-3; D is uncertain. In germline, CDR1 is KGHDR, CDR2 SFDVKD. The germline V and J ends were trimmed by 12 bases and 6 bases, with 24 bases remaining between them. The CDR3 has 15 amino acids. CDR3 protein: CAPKRSIPRLDTQYF. The CDR3 DNA reads as TGTGCCCCGAAGCGTAGCATCCCTCGTTTGGATACGCAGTATTTT.

The CDR3 loop reads CASSPSLDRDTEAFF. DNA of the CDR3: TGTGCCAGCAGCCCTAGCCTGGACCGGGACACTGAAGCTTTCTTT. This sequence joins TRBV5-6 and TRBJ1-1; D not certain. This CDR3 spans 15 amino acids. Trimming left V 4 bases short and J 3 bases short, with 16 bases between. In germline, CDR1 is SGHDT, CDR2 YYEEEE.

The V call is TRBV7-9, the J call TRBJ1-1; 7 bases match TRBD1. This CDR3 has 15 residues. Germline V gene lookup returns CDR1 SEHNR and CDR2 FQNEAQ (reference sequence). Losses at the gene ends were 5 bases for V and 3 bases for J; bases not matched to a gene: 9. CDR3: CASSTQGGGYTEAFF. CDR3 DNA: TGTGCCAGCAGCACCCAAGGAGGGGGCTACACTGAAGCTTTCTTT.

The V call is TRBV5-1, the J call TRBJ2-6, with 8 bases that match TRBD1. CDR1 and CDR2 (germline): SGHRS, YFSETQ. Germline trimming cut 1 base from V and 0 bases from J; bases unmatched to any gene: 12. This CDR3 spans 20 amino acids. In nucleotides, the CDR3 is TGCGCCAGCAGCTTGACCCTCCAAGGACAGGGCCCCTCTGGGGCCAACGTCCTGACTTTC. Amino acid sequence: CASSLTLQGQGPSGANVLTF.

V gene TRBV5-1 combines with J gene TRBJ2-1; 9 nucleotides align to TRBD2. CDR3 length: 14 amino acids. CDR1 is SGHRS, CDR2 YFSETQ, per germline. Trimming took 7 bases from V and 1 from J; bases not matched to a gene: 3. The CDR3 loop is CASRLAESYNEQFF. The DNA of the CDR3 is TGCGCCAGCCGACTAGCGGAGTCCTACAATGAGCAGTTCTTC.

In its sample, this clone was seen a few times. The gene calls are TRBV11-2 and TRBJ2-1, with 7 bases identical to TRBD1. Trimming cost V 2 bases and J 8 bases; bases outside gene matches: 6. The CDR3 length is 14 residues. CDR1 is SGHAT, CDR2 FQNNGV, per germline. In DNA form, the CDR3 reads TGTGCCAGCAGCTTACACACAGGGGTCGATGAGCAGTTCTTC. It encodes CASSLHTGVDEQFF.

This chain joins TRBV5-4 and TRBJ2-2; 7 bases line up with TRBD1. CDR3 size: 15 residues. From germline, CDR1 is SGHNT and CDR2 YYREEE (reference sequence). The junction had 3 bases not matched to a gene; V was cut back by 0 bases and J by 4 bases. CDR3 residues: CASSLGQGSTGELFF. The CDR3 nucleotides read TGTGCCAGCAGCTTGGGACAGGGAAGCACCGGGGAGCTGTTTTTT. The full variable domain, with the rest looked up from reference TRBV5-4 and TRBJ2-2, is ETGVTQSPTHLIKTRGQQVTLRCSSQSGHNTVSWYQQALGQGPQFIFQYYREEENGRGNFPPRFSGLQFPNYSSELNVNALELDDSALYLCASSLGQGSTGELFFGEGSRLTVL.

V and J are TRBV4-2 and TRBJ2-7; 8 bases fit TRBD2. Germline loops: CDR1 LGHNA, CDR2 YNFKEQ. J lost 4 bases, V lost 1 base, and 9 bases had no gene match. The CDR3 is 16 amino acids. CDR3 amino acids: CASSQGFSGKDYEQYF. The CDR3 DNA reads as TGTGCCAGCAGCCAAGGTTTTAGCGGGAAGGATTACGAGCAGTACTTC.

The chain uses TRBV27 and TRBJ1-2; 9 bases match TRBD1. The CDR3 has 14 residues. The ends lost 6 bases at V and 8 bases at J; junction bases unmatched: 10. CDR1 and CDR2 (germline): MNHEY, SMNVEV (reference sequence). CDR3 coding DNA: TGTGCCAGCAGAACATACACAGGGGGCAGGGGCTACACCTTC. Its protein is CASRTYTGGRGYTF.

The rearrangement uses TRBV5-4 and TRBJ2-1; weak D call: TRBD2 (5 bases). CDR1 is SGHNT, CDR2 YYREEE, per germline (reference sequence). The CDR3 has 15 residues. The V gene lost 4 bases and the J gene lost 2 bases, with 13 bases spanning the gap. CDR3 region: CASSLRTGAYNEQFF. The CDR3 DNA sequence: TGTGCCAGCAGCCTTCGGACCGGGGCCTACAATGAGCAGTTCTTC.

The CDR3 coding sequence is TGTGCCAGTAAGATCACGGGGGATCCTAACACCGGGGAGCTGTTTTTT. Translated: CASKITGDPNTGELFF. The J gene is TRBJ2-2, the V gene TRBV19, with D perhaps matching TRBD2 (6 bases). The CDR3 is 16 amino acids. Germline CDR1 is LNHDA and CDR2 is SQIVND (reference sequence). The V end was cut by 7 bases, the J end by 2 bases, with 17 bases between.